A selection of T cell receptor beta chains follows, all from one sample in a study of regulatory T cells in long-lasting Graves disease. TCRdb recomputed calls from the multiplex PCR reads with MiXCR, one row per CDR3 protein. Among 310,000 or so distinct CDR3 sequences listed, roughly 21% were seen once. Sequencing was performed on peripheral blood mononuclear cells (PBMCs), taken when the disease was refractory, from a patient treated with antithyroid drugs. These receptors were collected from a female donor with Graves disease. Each CDR3 is given with its conserved first and last residue. D genes are given only for firm matches. Clone size is not always given. Where it is, it says once, few, many or a class for expanded clones.

J gene,V gene,clone size,D gene,CDR3 protein,CDR3 DNA
TRBJ1-6,TRBV3-1,many,TRBD1,CASSPGQEGPLHF,TGTGCCAGCAGCCCAGGACAGGAGGGACCCCTCCACTTT
TRBJ1-2,TRBV4-3,few,-,CASSQGTLNYGYTF,TGCGCCAGCAGCCAAGGCACCCTGAACTATGGCTACACCTTC
TRBJ1-1,TRBV3-1,many,TRBD1,CASSQGQGVTEAFF,TGTGCCAGCAGCCAAGGACAGGGAGTCACTGAAGCTTTCTTT
TRBJ2-4,TRBV28,many,TRBD1,CASSFSWGTWATGPDGAKNIQYF,TGTGCCAGCAGTTTCTCTTGGGGAACTTGGGCGACAGGGCCCGACGGAGCCAAAAACATTCAGTACTTC
TRBJ1-2,TRBV24-1,many,-,CATSGWDVVYGYTF,TGTGCCACCTCGGGTTGGGACGTGGTCTATGGCTACACCTTC
TRBJ2-3,TRBV2,few,-,CASSRGFTDTQYF,TGTGCCAGCAGTAGGGGATTCACAGATACGCAGTATTTT
TRBJ2-2,TRBV7-2,-,-,CASSPWGGPNTGELFF,TGTGCCAGCAGCCCTTGGGGGGGCCCGAACACCGGGGAGCTGTTTTTT
TRBJ1-2,TRBV30,many,-,CAWSARESDGYTF,TGTGCCTGGAGTGCCAGGGAGTCCGATGGCTACACCTTC
TRBJ1-6,TRBV10-3,few,-,CAISDNGGSSYNSPLHF,TGTGCCATCAGTGATAATGGCGGGAGCTCCTATAATTCACCCCTCCACTTT
TRBJ2-7,TRBV5-6,many,-,CASSSGFSYEQYF,TGTGCCAGCAGTTCCGGGTTTTCGTACGAGCAGTACTTC
TRBJ2-5,TRBV7-9,few,TRBD1,CASSLMGTGGETQYF,TGTGCCAGCAGCTTAATGGGTACAGGGGGCGAGACCCAGTACTTC
TRBJ1-6,TRBV2,-,TRBD1,CASSWDRNNSPLHF,TGTGCCAGCAGCTGGGACAGAAATAATTCACCCCTCCACTTT
TRBJ1-1,TRBV30,-,-,CAWSPGGAVTEAFF,TGTGCCTGGAGCCCTGGGGGGGCTGTAACCGAAGCTTTCTTT
TRBJ1-2,TRBV20-1,many,TRBD1,CSASDLPRTGVTGYTF,TGCAGTGCTAGTGACCTCCCCCGGACAGGGGTAACAGGCTACACCTTC
TRBJ1-5,TRBV28,many,-,CATTPFWGRNQPQHF,TGTGCCACCACCCCCTTTTGGGGCCGCAATCAGCCCCAGCATTTT
TRBJ2-7,TRBV5-1,few,TRBD2,CASSPLAGGPNEQYF,TGCGCCAGCAGCCCACTAGCGGGAGGGCCCAACGAGCAGTACTTC
TRBJ1-1,TRBV19,-,-,CASSILGVGMNTEAFF,TGTGCCAGTAGTATATTGGGGGTAGGAATGAACACTGAAGCTTTCTTT
TRBJ1-5,TRBV27,few,-,CASSRGGVQPQHF,TGTGCCAGCAGCCGGGGAGGGGTCCAGCCCCAGCATTTT
TRBJ2-7,TRBV20-1,-,TRBD1,CSAREGGPYEQYF,TGCAGTGCTAGAGAAGGGGGCCCCTACGAGCAGTACTTC
TRBJ2-2,TRBV3-1,few,-,CASSQVGGKGELFF,TGTGCCAGCAGCCAAGTTGGAGGGAAGGGGGAGCTGTTTTTT
TRBJ2-2,TRBV5-1,many,-,CASSTGKIGGGTGELFF,TGCGCCAGCAGCACAGGGAAAATCGGGGGCGGCACCGGGGAGCTGTTTTTT
TRBJ2-2,TRBV30,-,-,CAWSAANTGELFF,TGTGCCTGGAGTGCAGCGAACACCGGGGAGCTGTTTTTT
TRBJ1-5,TRBV27,-,-,CASSFGHGNQPQHF,TGTGCCAGCAGTTTTGGTCATGGGAATCAGCCCCAGCATTTT
TRBJ2-7,TRBV11-2,many,-,CASSLEGGLNYEQYF,TGTGCCAGCAGCTTAGAAGGGGGATTGAACTACGAGCAGTACTTC
TRBJ1-2,TRBV12-3/TRBV12-4,many,TRBD1,CASSLWGTGAGGGYTF,TGTGCCAGCAGTTTATGGGGTACAGGGGCGGGAGGGGGCTACACCTTC
TRBJ2-7,TRBV2,many,TRBD2,CATLGTRSYEQYF,TGTGCCACCCTTGGGACTAGATCCTACGAGCAGTACTTC
TRBJ2-4,TRBV3-1,few,-,CASSQGGLKNIQYF,TGTGCCAGCAGCCAAGGGGGGCTCAAAAACATTCAGTACTTC
TRBJ2-3,TRBV29-1,-,TRBD2,CSVETSGFTDTQYF,TGCAGCGTTGAAACTAGCGGGTTCACAGATACGCAGTATTTT
TRBJ1-1,TRBV20-1,few,TRBD1,CSARDLGGRGTEAFF,TGCAGTGCTAGAGATTTAGGGGGCCGGGGCACTGAAGCTTTCTTT
TRBJ1-5,TRBV19,-,-,CASSIQGNRHQPQHF,TGTGCCAGTAGTATACAGGGAAATCGCCATCAGCCCCAGCATTTT
TRBJ2-7,TRBV7-8,many,-,CASSLTPRGSYEQYF,TGTGCCAGCAGCTTAACCCCCAGAGGGAGCTACGAGCAGTACTTC
TRBJ2-5,TRBV20-1,many,-,CSARDRSRGETQYF,TGCAGTGCTAGGGATAGAAGTCGGGGCGAGACCCAGTACTTC
TRBJ1-5,TRBV6-1,-,-,CASKRAGDNQPQHF,TGTGCCAGCAAACGGGCAGGCGATAATCAGCCCCAGCATTTT